A single sample gave rise to the 20 T cell receptor beta chains below, sequenced in a study of CD8 T cells in ankylosing spondylitis. TCRdb analysed the 5' RACE reads with MiXCR anew, one entry per CDR3 protein. The sample shows some 140,000 distinct CDR3 sequences, about 7% of them seen only once. Sequenced sample: blood, either unsorted or a sorted T cell fraction (not recorded which). The receptors here all came from a female donor with ankylosing spondylitis or in good health (not recorded which).

Many counts were recorded for this clonotype. One junction end does not reproduce the germline sequence, and a read error may be involved. This rearrangement joins TRBV7-7 to TRBJ2-3; D is uncertain. Germline V gives CDR1 SSHAT, CDR2 FNYEAQ (reference sequence). The CDR3 has 15 residues. The CDR3 loop is CASSLTVLPTDTQYF. Here the CDR3 DNA reads TGTGCTAGCAGTTTGACTGTCCTACCCACAGATACGCAGTATTTT.

Many counts were recorded for this clonotype. The V call is TRBV2, the J call TRBJ2-5; possibly TRBD1 or TRBD2 for D (5 bases each). Germline assignment: CDR1 SNHLY and CDR2 FYNNEI. The CDR3 sequence is 15 residues long. V lost 4 bases to trimming and J lost 3 bases, with 15 bases between them. CDR3 residues: CASSAQRGAKETQYF. The CDR3 DNA reads TGTGCCAGCAGTGCCCAGAGAGGGGCTAAAGAGACCCAGTACTTC.

This clonotype showed up many times. J is TRBJ1-3 and V is TRBV7-8; D gene unclear. V lost 1 base and J 0 bases, leaving 10 bases between the germline ends. Looked up from germline, CDR1 is SGHVS and CDR2 is FQNEAQ. The CDR3 is made up of 16 amino acids. The CDR3 region is CASSLGTVSSGNTIYF. In DNA, the CDR3 is TGTGCCAGCAGCTTAGGGACGGTGAGCTCTGGAAACACCATATATTTT.

This clonotype was observed at least ten times. The rearrangement links TRBV5-1 to TRBJ2-3, with TRBD1 matching 7 bases. Germline trimming cut 4 bases from V and 12 bases from J; bases unmatched to any gene: 8. This CDR3 has 12 amino acids. Germline-derived CDR1 and CDR2 are SGHRS and YFSETQ. CDR3 in amino acids: CASSPFRDSQYF. As DNA, the CDR3 is TGCGCCAGCAGCCCATTCCGGGACAGCCAGTATTTT.

This clonotype has only a few counts. The chain recombines TRBV5-5 with TRBJ1-2; D not certain. The germline gives CDR1 SGHKS, CDR2 YYEKEE (reference sequence). V was pared by 4 bases and J by 2 bases, with 12 bases between. CDR3 length: 14 amino acids. CDR3 DNA sequence: TGTGCCAGCAGCGCTACGACGGTGAACTATGGCTACACCTTC. This encodes CASSATTVNYGYTF. The whole variable domain, remainder taken from reference TRBV5-5 and TRBJ1-2, is DAGVTQSPTHLIKTRGQQVTLRCSPISGHKSVSWYQQVLGQGPQFIFQYYEKEERGRGNFPDRFSARQFPNYSSELNVNALLLGDSALYLCASSATTVNYGYTFGSGTRLTVV.

This clonotype was counted only a few times. J is TRBJ1-3 and V is TRBV7-2, with D unresolved. The CDR3 has 14 residues. The V and J ends lost 5 bases and 4 bases respectively, with 12 bases between them. Germline assignment: CDR1 SGHTA and CDR2 FQGNSA. This CDR3 is CASSRMGSGNTIYF. DNA for the CDR3: TGTGCCAGCAGCCGCATGGGGTCGGGAAACACCATATATTTT. The full variable domain, rest sourced from reference TRBV7-2 and TRBJ1-3, is GAGVSQSPSNKVTEKGKDVELRCDPISGHTALYWYRQSLGQGLEFLIYFQGNSAPDKSGLPSDRFSAERTGGSVSTLTIQRTQQEDSAVYLCASSRMGSGNTIYFGEGSWLTVV.

This clonotype was recorded many times. The chain is built from TRBV12-3 or TRBV12-4 and TRBJ2-7, with D possibly being TRBD1 (5 bases). Trimming removed 3 bases at V and 3 bases at J, with 9 bases between. The CDR3 sequence is 13 residues long. CDR3 bases: TGTGCCAGCAGTTTCGGACACAACTACGAGCAGTACTTC. Residues: CASSFGHNYEQYF.

The chain recombines TRBV28 with TRBJ2-3; D gene ambiguous. Germline V gene sequence: CDR1 MDHEN, CDR2 SYDVKM. This CDR3 region has 13 residues. V lost 6 bases and J 0 bases, leaving 7 bases between the germline ends. CDR3 sequence: CASRDSSTDTQYF. CDR3 sequence (DNA): TGTGCCAGCAGAGATTCTAGCACAGATACGCAGTATTTT.

This clonotype was seen repeatedly, ten times or more. The chain recombines TRBV24-1 with TRBJ2-4; perhaps D is TRBD1 or TRBD2 (5 bases each). CDR1 is KGHDR and CDR2 is SFDVKD in the germline V gene. The CDR3 spans 12 residues. Trimming removed 0 bases at V and 9 bases at J, with 5 bases between. The CDR3 coding sequence is TGTGCCACCAGTGATTTGGGGGGCATTCAGTACTTC. It specifies CATSDLGGIQYF.

This clonotype was counted ten times or more. This sequence joins TRBV2 and TRBJ1-1; 8 bases are shared with TRBD1. CDR3 length: 13 amino acids. The germline gives CDR1 SNHLY, CDR2 FYNNEI. Trimming removed 7 bases from V and 2 bases from J; junction bases left unmatched: 3. The chain's CDR3 is CASTDRGNTEAFF. In nucleotides, the CDR3 is TGTGCCAGCACCGACAGGGGTAACACTGAAGCTTTCTTT.

This clonotype has at least ten counts. The CDR3 spells CASSLIGTGGSNSPLHF. As DNA, the CDR3 is TGTGCCAGCAGCTTAATAGGGACAGGGGGTAGTAATTCACCCCTCCACTTT. This sequence joins TRBV7-2 and TRBJ1-6; 11 bases map to TRBD1. CDR3 length: 17 amino acids. Germline-derived CDR1 and CDR2 are SGHTA and FQGNSA. V shed 2 bases and J 6 bases; nucleotides not matched to a gene: 6.

At least ten counts were recorded for this clonotype. V and J are TRBV6-5 and TRBJ1-1; the D is unclear. Trimming shortened V by 0 bases and J by 8 bases, and 13 bases separated the two germline ends. Germline loops: CDR1 MNHEY, CDR2 SVGAGI. CDR3 size: 14 residues. The CDR3 protein is CASSYSGGSGEAFF. The CDR3 DNA reads as TGTGCCAGCAGTTACTCAGGAGGGTCGGGGGAAGCTTTCTTT.

The table lists this clonotype with many counts. CDR3: CASSQGVGSTDTQYF. Written as DNA, the CDR3 is TGTGCCAGCAGCCAAGGGGTCGGGAGCACAGATACGCAGTATTTT. This chain uses TRBV3-1 with TRBJ2-3; D gene uncertain. With 1 base removed from V and 0 bases from J, the gap between germline ends came to 8 bases. Germline V lookup: CDR1 LGHDT, CDR2 YNNKEL (reference sequence). The CDR3 covers 15 residues.

This clonotype showed up many times. V usage is TRBV3-1 and J usage is TRBJ2-3, with D perhaps matching TRBD1 or TRBD2 (5 bases each). V dropped 3 bases and J dropped 3 bases, with 10 bases sitting between them. Germline loops: CDR1 LGHDT, CDR2 YNNKEL (reference sequence). CDR3 length: 14 residues. The DNA for the CDR3 is TGTGCCAGCAGCCAGGGGACCCAGACAGATACGCAGTATTTT. Translated: CASSQGTQTDTQYF.

In this sample, this clonotype turned up many times. V usage is TRBV20-1 and J usage is TRBJ2-1; 9 bases fit TRBD2. V gave up 0 bases and J gave up 4 bases; unmatched junction bases: 1. Germline V gene lookup returns CDR1 DFQATT and CDR2 SNEGSKA (reference sequence). The CDR3 has 14 amino acids. DNA of the CDR3: TGCAGTGCTAGAGATGCGGGGGGGTACAATGAGCAGTTCTTC. Translated, it gives CSARDAGGYNEQFF.

This clonotype was seen repeatedly, ten times or more. The CDR3 region is CASSQDTSVYNEQFF. CDR3 nucleotides: TGCGCCAGCAGCCAAGATACTAGCGTCTACAATGAGCAGTTCTTC. This sequence joins TRBV4-1 and TRBJ2-1, with 7 bases identical to TRBD2. Trimming took 0 bases from V and 3 from J; bases not matched to a gene: 2. Germline assignment: CDR1 MGHRA and CDR2 YSYEKL. The CDR3 extends over 15 amino acids.

This chain uses TRBV20-1 with TRBJ2-1; either TRBD1 or TRBD2 may fit D (5 bases each). This CDR3 region has 13 residues. Trimming pared 6 bases from V and 7 bases from J, leaving 16 bases between. CDR1 DFQATT and CDR2 SNEGSKA come from the germline V gene (reference sequence). The CDR3 loop is CSALGGQGNEQFF. Written as DNA, the CDR3 is TGCAGTGCCCTCGGCGGGCAGGGAAATGAGCAGTTCTTC.

This clonotype was detected many times. V usage is TRBV5-1 and J usage is TRBJ2-2; D not certain. V was pared by 4 bases and J by 1 base, with 8 bases between. The length of the CDR3 is 14 residues. Germline assignment: CDR1 SGHRS and CDR2 YFSETQ. CDR3 protein: CASSRNGNTGELFF. The CDR3 DNA sequence: TGCGCCAGCAGCAGAAACGGGAACACCGGGGAGCTGTTTTTT.

This clonotype was seen repeatedly, ten times or more. The chain carries TRBV5-4 and TRBJ1-1; 9 nucleotides match TRBD1. Germline V gene sequence: CDR1 SGHNT, CDR2 YYREEE (reference sequence). This CDR3 has 14 residues. Unmatched junction bases numbered 5, after V lost 2 bases and J lost 6 bases. CDR3 nucleotides: TGTGCCAGCAGCTTCCGGGACAGGGCGGCTGAAGCTTTCTTT. This codes for CASSFRDRAAEAFF.

This clonotype was seen ten or more times. The chain has TRBV5-5 and TRBJ2-2; D is perhaps TRBD2 (5 bases). V was pared by 1 base and J by 7 bases, with 11 bases between. The germline V gene has CDR1 SGHKS and CDR2 YYEKEE (reference sequence). The CDR3 is 14 amino acids. The CDR3 reads CASSLLVEVGELFF. CDR3 sequence (DNA): TGTGCCAGCAGCTTGTTGGTGGAGGTCGGGGAGCTGTTTTTT.